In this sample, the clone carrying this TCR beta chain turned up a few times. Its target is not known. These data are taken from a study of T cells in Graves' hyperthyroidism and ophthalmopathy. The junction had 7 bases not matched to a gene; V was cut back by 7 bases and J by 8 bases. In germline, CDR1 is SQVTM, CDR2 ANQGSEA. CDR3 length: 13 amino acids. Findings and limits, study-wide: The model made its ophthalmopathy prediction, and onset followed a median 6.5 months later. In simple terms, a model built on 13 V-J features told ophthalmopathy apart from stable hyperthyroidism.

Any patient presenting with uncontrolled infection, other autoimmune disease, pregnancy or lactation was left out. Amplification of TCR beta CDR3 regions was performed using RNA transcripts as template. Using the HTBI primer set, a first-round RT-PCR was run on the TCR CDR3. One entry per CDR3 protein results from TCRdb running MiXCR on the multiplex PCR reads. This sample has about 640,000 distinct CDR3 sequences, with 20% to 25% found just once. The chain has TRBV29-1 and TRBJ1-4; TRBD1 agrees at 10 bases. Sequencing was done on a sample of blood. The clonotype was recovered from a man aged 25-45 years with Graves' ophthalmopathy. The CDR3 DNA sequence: TGCAGCGCCTCGACAGGGGGCCAAGAAAAACTGTTTTTT. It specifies CSASTGGQEKLFF.